This TCR beta chain is from a study of identical twins. From germline, CDR1 is MNHNY and CDR2 SVGAGI (reference sequence). This CDR3 is 13 amino acids long. The J segment lost 4 bases and the V segment lost 9 bases, leaving 3 bases of the junction unmatched. This clonotype was seen a handful of times. In TCRdb, the 5' RACE reads were re-called with MiXCR into one record per CDR3 protein. The table shows a few hundred thousand distinct CDR3 sequences, with about 15% occurring only once. This sample was also put to use in a study of yellow fever vaccine responses in identical twins.

The sequencing input was CD4+ T cells sorted from blood. The chain combines TRBV6-6 with TRBJ2-3; 11 bases are shared with TRBD1. This sequence originates from a woman between 18 and 30 years old in good health. CDR3 protein: CASRDRGADTQYF. The CDR3 DNA reads as TGTGCCAGTAGGGACAGGGGGGCAGATACGCAGTATTTT.